A selection of T cell receptor beta chains follows, all from one sample in a study of blood T cell repertoires in COVID-19. Clones were read by immunoSEQ multiplex PCR, and TCRdb kept only the in-frame ones, dropping some. The sample holds 200,000 to 300,000 clones, 86% seen once. Sequenced: peripheral blood. These receptors all come from a man aged 60 to 75 with acute or convalescent COVID-19. CDR3s include the opening cysteine and the closing phenylalanine or tryptophan. The D gene is left open where the match is weak. The size of a clone is reported for some rows only, either as once, few or many, or as a class for expanded clones.

>NA|TRBJ1-6|NA|TRBV9
TGTGCCAGCAGCGTCCGTTCGGGGGAGAATTCACCCCTCCACTTT
CASSVRSGENSPLHF
>NA|TRBJ2-5|NA|TRBV10-3
TGTGCCATCAGCCGTGGACAACACCAAGAGACCCAGTACTTC
CAISRGQHQETQYF
>TRBD2|TRBJ2-1|few|TRBV11-3
TGTGCCAGTTCCGGGACTAGCGGCTCCAATGAGCAGTTCTTC
CASSGTSGSNEQFF
>TRBD1|TRBJ2-7|NA|TRBV27
TGTGCCAGCAGTTCCACAACCCACAGGGGGAGTTTGGAGCAGTACTTC
CASSSTTHRGSLEQYF
>NA|TRBJ1-2|NA|TRBV9
TGTGCCAGCAGCGGAGGGGGGGCTAACTATGGCTACACCTTC
CASSGGGANYGYTF
>NA|TRBJ2-1|NA|TRBV25-1
TGTGCCAGCAGTGTGGGACTTCCGACCTACAATGAGCAGTTCTTC
CASSVGLPTYNEQFF
>NA|TRBJ1-2|few|TRBV9
TGTGCCAGCAGCGAAACAGGGATTTGGGGCTACACCTTC
CASSETGIWGYTF
>NA|TRBJ2-7|few|TRBV11-3
TGTGCCAGCAGCCAAAAAACGACAGGCGCCTACGAGCAGTACTTC
CASSQKTTGAYEQYF
>NA|TRBJ2-1|NA|TRBV11-3
TGTGCCAGCACGGGGAACACCCCTGACCACAATGAGCAGTTCTTC
CASTGNTPDHNEQFF
>NA|TRBJ1-5|NA|TRBV16
TGTGCCAGCAGCCCCCGACAAGGGGGACAGCCCCAGCATTTT
CASSPRQGGQPQHF
>TRBD2|TRBJ2-7|NA|TRBV3-1/TRBV3-2
TGTGCCAGCAGCCAAGATAAGCTAGCGGGAGCAAGCGAGCAGTACTTC
CASSQDKLAGASEQYF
>NA|TRBJ2-7|NA|TRBV4-1
TGCGCCAGCAGCCAAGAGAAACACCCCCAGGCATGGCAGTACTTC
CASSQEKHPQAWQYF
>NA|TRBJ1-4|few|TRBV19
TGTGCCAGTAGTATTTGGGGCGCTAATGAAAAACTGTTTTTT
CASSIWGANEKLFF
>NA|TRBJ2-7|NA|TRBV29-1
TGCAGCGTTGGGACAGAGCTGGACGAGCAGTACTTC
CSVGTELDEQYF
>NA|TRBJ1-2|NA|TRBV19
TGTGCCAGTAACGATGTGGAGGGAGGGCGAGGCTACACCTTC
CASNDVEGGRGYTF
>NA|TRBJ2-7|NA|TRBV12-3/TRBV12-4
TGTGCCAGTGGAGATCCTCCGGGCTACGAGCAGTACTTC
CASGDPPGYEQYF
>NA|TRBJ2-1|NA|TRBV7-9
TGTGCCAGCAGCCCCCCAGCGGGTGGGGACAATGAGCAGTTCTTC
CASSPPAGGDNEQFF
>NA|TRBJ1-2|NA|TRBV30
TGTGCCTGGAGTGTAGGGGCGGGGAACTATGGCTACACCTTC
CAWSVGAGNYGYTF
>TRBD1|TRBJ1-5|NA|TRBV6-5
TGTGCCAGCAGTTACGGACAGGGAGGTCAGCCCCAGCATTTT
CASSYGQGGQPQHF
>NA|TRBJ1-6|NA|TRBV19
TGTGCCAGTAGTAGCCCGGGGATCGGTTCACCCCTCCACTTT
CASSSPGIGSPLHF
>TRBD1|TRBJ1-6|NA|TRBV30
TGTGCCTGGAAAGAACAGGGGGCTTTCGGGAATTCACCCCTCCACTTT
CAWKEQGAFGNSPLHF
>NA|TRBJ1-6|NA|TRBV19
TGTGCCAGTAGGCCCGGGAGGGGTGATTATAATTCACCCCTCCACTTT
CASRPGRGDYNSPLHF
>TRBD1|TRBJ2-6|NA|TRBV19
TGTGCCACCCCCGGGACAGGTGTCTCTGGGGCCAACGTCCTGACTTTC
CATPGTGVSGANVLTF
>NA|TRBJ2-7|NA|TRBV11-3
TGTGCCAGCAGCTCGGGACAAGACTACGAGCAGTACTTC
CASSSGQDYEQYF
>NA|TRBJ1-1|NA|TRBV10-3
TGTGCCATCAGTGACAGGCGGGTGAACACTGAAGCTTTCTTT
CAISDRRVNTEAFF
>NA|TRBJ2-1|once|TRBV7-9
TGTGCCAGCAGCTACGGGGGGACAGGAGAGCAGTTCTTC
CASSYGGTGEQFF
>NA|TRBJ2-5|NA|TRBV28
TGTGCCAGCAGTTTTGAGGATAACACCCAAGAGACCCAGTACTTC
CASSFEDNTQETQYF
>TRBD2|TRBJ2-3|NA|TRBV19
TGTGCCAGTAGTATAGGGCTAGCGGGAGTTGCAGATACGCAGTATTTT
CASSIGLAGVADTQYF
>NA|TRBJ2-3|once|TRBV12-3/TRBV12-4
TGTGCCAGCAGGCCACAGGAGACAGATACGCAGTATTTT
CASRPQETDTQYF
>NA|TRBJ1-4|NA|TRBV9
TGTGCCAGCTCCCCGACTGGTACTAATGAAAAACTGTTTTTT
CASSPTGTNEKLFF
>NA|TRBJ1-4|NA|TRBV28
TGTGCCAGCCGAGGGCCTAATGAAAAACTGTTTTTT
CASRGPNEKLFF
>NA|TRBJ2-7|NA|TRBV28
TGTGCCAGCAGTTCCTACCTAAGCGACAGCCTCTACGAGCAGTACTTC
CASSSYLSDSLYEQYF
>TRBD2|TRBJ2-7|NA|TRBV14
TGTGCCAGCAGCCCCCGAGGACTAGCGGGGGTATACGAGCAGTACTTC
CASSPRGLAGVYEQYF
>NA|TRBJ2-7|NA|TRBV27
TGTGCCAGCAGTGCCCCGACAGGAGGATCCTACGAGCAGTACTTC
CASSAPTGGSYEQYF
>TRBD2|TRBJ2-1|NA|TRBV28
TGTGCCAGCAGCCGTAGCGGGAGCTACAATGAGCAGTTCTTC
CASSRSGSYNEQFF
>TRBD1|TRBJ1-6|NA|TRBV9
TGTGCCAGCAGCGGATCAGGGGGACTGAATTCACCCCTCCACTTT
CASSGSGGLNSPLHF
>NA|TRBJ2-2|NA|TRBV5-1
TGCGCCAGCAGCTTGGCCAGGCAGGGGACCGGGGAGCTGTTTTTT
CASSLARQGTGELFF
>NA|TRBJ1-2|NA|TRBV7-9
TGTGCCAGCAGCTTATCGGCAGGGTCGGGCTACACCTTC
CASSLSAGSGYTF
>NA|TRBJ2-3|NA|TRBV5-1
TGCGCCAGCAGCCAGGACGGGGGACCTCGCACAGATACGCAGTATTTT
CASSQDGGPRTDTQYF
>TRBD2|TRBJ2-2|NA|TRBV5-1
TGCGCCAGCCTAGCGGGAGGCAGGAACACCGGGGAGCTGTTTTTT
CASLAGGRNTGELFF
>NA|TRBJ1-2|NA|TRBV30
TGTGCCTGGACCAGCGGGGAGGGGTATGGCTACACCTTC
CAWTSGEGYGYTF
>TRBD1|TRBJ1-2|NA|TRBV7-9
TGTGCCAGCAGCTTAGTCTCCGGGACAGTGCCCCGCGGTGGCTACACCTTC
CASSLVSGTVPRGGYTF
>TRBD1|TRBJ1-3|NA|TRBV28
TGTGCCACGGACAGGGCGTCTTCTGGAAACACCATATATTTT
CATDRASSGNTIYF
>NA|TRBJ1-5|NA|TRBV2
TGTGCCAGCAGCGAAGGGGTGGGACTGGGTAACAATCAGCCCCAGCATTTT
CASSEGVGLGNNQPQHF
>TRBD2|TRBJ2-1|NA|TRBV28
TGTGCCAGCATGACTAGCTATTACAATGAGCAGTTCTTC
CASMTSYYNEQFF
>TRBD2|TRBJ2-2|once|TRBV9
TGTGCCAGCAGCCCCTGGACTAGCGGGAGGACGAACACCGGGGAGCTGTTTTTT
CASSPWTSGRTNTGELFF
>NA|TRBJ2-4|few|TRBV5-1
TGCGCCAGCAGCTTGGACCCCAGGGACATTCAGTACTTC
CASSLDPRDIQYF
>NA|TRBJ2-1|NA|TRBV28
TGTGCCAGCAGGGCGTTGTTACAGGGAAAGAGGGGGCAGTTCTTC
CASRALLQGKRGQFF
>NA|TRBJ2-5|NA|TRBV7-2
TGTGCCAGCAGCTGGGCTAGCGAAGAGACCCAGTACTTC
CASSWASEETQYF
>NA|TRBJ2-7|NA|TRBV9
TGTGCCAGCAGCGTAGAGGCTGGGGGCCCCTACGAGCAGTACTTC
CASSVEAGGPYEQYF
>TRBD1|TRBJ2-7|NA|TRBV15
TGTGCCACCAGCAGTTATCTCAAGGGACAGACCTACTACGAGCAGTACTTC
CATSSYLKGQTYYEQYF
>TRBD1|TRBJ1-1|NA|TRBV5-1
TGCGCCAGCAGTTTCGGGACAGGGGGGACTGAAGCTTTCTTT
CASSFGTGGTEAFF
>NA|TRBJ1-1|few|TRBV6-5
TGTGCCAGCAGTTACGGGGACACCCAGACTGAAGCTTTCTTT
CASSYGDTQTEAFF
>NA|TRBJ2-1|NA|TRBV7-6
TGTGCCAGCAGCTTAAGATCCGGGATTACCTACAATGAGCAGTTCTTC
CASSLRSGITYNEQFF
>NA|TRBJ1-1|NA|TRBV7-6
TGTGCCAGCAGCGCAGAGACAGGCGCGAACACTGAAGCTTTCTTT
CASSAETGANTEAFF
>TRBD2|TRBJ2-1|NA|TRBV3-1/TRBV3-2
TGTGCCAGCAGCCCCCGGGGGGGCTCCTACAATGAGCAGTTCTTC
CASSPRGGSYNEQFF
>NA|TRBJ2-1|once|TRBV27
TGTGCCAGCAGCAATATTGGGTCCCTAACTACCAATGAGCAGTTCTTC
CASSNIGSLTTNEQFF